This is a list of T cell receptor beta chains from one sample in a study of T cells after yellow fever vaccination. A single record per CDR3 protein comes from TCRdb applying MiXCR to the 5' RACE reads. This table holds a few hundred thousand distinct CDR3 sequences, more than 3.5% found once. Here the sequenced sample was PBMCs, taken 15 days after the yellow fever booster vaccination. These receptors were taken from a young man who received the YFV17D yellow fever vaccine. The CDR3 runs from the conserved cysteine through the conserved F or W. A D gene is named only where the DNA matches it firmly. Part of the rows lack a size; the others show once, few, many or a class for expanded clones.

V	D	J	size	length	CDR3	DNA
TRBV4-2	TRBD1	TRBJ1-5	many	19	CASSQEWYPGQNSNQPQHF	TGTGCCAGCAGCCAAGAGTGGTATCCGGGACAGAATAGCAATCAGCCCCAGCATTTT
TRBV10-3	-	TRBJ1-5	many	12	CAIRDRNQPQHF	TGTGCCATCAGGGACAGAAATCAGCCCCAGCATTTT
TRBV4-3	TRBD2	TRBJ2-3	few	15	CASSQLAGGPDTQYF	TGCGCCAGCAGCCAGCTAGCGGGGGGGCCTGATACGCAGTATTTT
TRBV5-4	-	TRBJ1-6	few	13	CASSGGWDSPLHF	TGTGCCAGCAGCGGGGGGTGGGATTCACCCCTCCACTTT
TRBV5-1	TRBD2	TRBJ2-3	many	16	CASSLGLAGKTDTQYF	TGCGCCAGCAGCTTGGGACTAGCGGGGAAAACAGATACGCAGTATTTT
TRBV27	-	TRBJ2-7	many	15	CASSFDMPGFYEQYF	TGTGCCAGCAGTTTTGACATGCCCGGCTTCTACGAGCAGTACTTC
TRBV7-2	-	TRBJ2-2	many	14	CASSRSGKSGELFF	TGTGCCAGCAGTCGGTCAGGGAAGTCCGGGGAGCTGTTTTTT
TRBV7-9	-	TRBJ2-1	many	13	CASPRAGKGEQFF	TGTGCCAGCCCAAGGGCAGGGAAGGGTGAGCAGTTCTTC
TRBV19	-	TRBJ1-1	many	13	CASKEAVTYRAFF	TGTGCCAGTAAAGAGGCAGTGACTTATCGAGCTTTCTTT
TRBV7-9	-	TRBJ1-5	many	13	CASSRTVMQPQHF	TGTGCCAGCAGCCGGACAGTGATGCAGCCCCAGCATTTT
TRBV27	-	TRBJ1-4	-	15	CASSWGGGSNEKLFF	TGTGCCAGCAGTTGGGGGGGCGGCTCTAATGAAAAACTGTTTTTT
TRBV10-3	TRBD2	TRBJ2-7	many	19	CAISESKRGTASGAYEQYF	TGTGCCATCAGTGAGTCGAAAAGGGGTACGGCTAGCGGAGCCTACGAGCAGTACTTC
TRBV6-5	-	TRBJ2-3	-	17	CASSYPPGLGSTDTQYF	TGTGCCAGCAGTTACCCCCCAGGTCTAGGTAGCACAGATACGCAGTATTTT
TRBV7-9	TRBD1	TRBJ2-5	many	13	CASNTGAQETQYF	TGTGCCAGCAACACAGGGGCGCAAGAGACCCAGTACTTC
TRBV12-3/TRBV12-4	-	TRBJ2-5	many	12	CASAPGDSLEYF	TGTGCCAGCGCCCCTGGGGATAGCCTCGAGTACTTC
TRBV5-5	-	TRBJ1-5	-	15	CASSFDGFGNQPQHF	TGTGCCAGCAGCTTTGATGGGTTCGGCAATCAGCCCCAGCATTTT
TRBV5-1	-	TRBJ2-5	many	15	CASRVTGAYQETQYF	TGCGCCAGCAGAGTTACGGGGGCGTACCAAGAGACCCAGTACTTC
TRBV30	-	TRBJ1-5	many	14	CAWSVWGSNQPQHF	TGTGCCTGGAGTGTTTGGGGAAGCAATCAGCCCCAGCATTTT
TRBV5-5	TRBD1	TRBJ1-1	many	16	CASGRQGGQMNTEAFF	TGTGCCAGCGGTAGACAGGGGGGACAAATGAACACTGAAGCTTTCTTT
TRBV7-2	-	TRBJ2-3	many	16	CASSFLGGSNTDTQYF	TGTGCCAGCAGCTTTCTTGGTGGTTCTAACACAGATACGCAGTATTTT
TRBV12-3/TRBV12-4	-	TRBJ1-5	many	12	CASRLPHQPQHF	TGTGCCAGCAGACTACCGCACCAGCCCCAGCATTTT